This is a list of T cell receptor beta chains from one sample in a study of cytomegalovirus exposure and HLA in healthy donors. TCRdb's copy holds only in-frame clones and misses some; the assay was immunoSEQ multiplex PCR. Among 90,000 to 95,000 clones, just under 80% were seen once, and the ten largest hold around 4%. Sequencing was done on a sample of PBMCs. These receptors all come from a male donor in good health and CMV-seropositive. Each CDR3 is given with its conserved first and last residue. The order of the fields is D gene, V gene, clone size, J gene, CDR3 DNA, CDR3 protein. D genes are given only for firm matches. Size is stated for part of the rows, as once, few or many counts, or as a class when the clone is expanded.

>TRBD1|TRBV2|once|TRBJ1-1
TGTGCCAGCATAAGGGACAGGGCGAACACTGAAGCTTTCTTT
CASIRDRANTEAFF
>-|TRBV30|few|TRBJ1-1
TGTGCCTGGAGTCTCCGTTACACTGAAGCTTTCTTT
CAWSLRYTEAFF
>TRBD2|TRBV4-2|-|TRBJ2-1
TGTGCCAGCACCCCTCACGAGCGGGGGGCGTACAATGAGCAGTTCTTC
CASTPHERGAYNEQFF
>TRBD2|TRBV9|-|TRBJ2-3
TGTGCCAGCAGCGTAGACCTAGCGGGAGGGCTCACAGATACGCAGTATTTT
CASSVDLAGGLTDTQYF
>TRBD2|TRBV11-2|-|TRBJ2-4
TGTGCCAGCAGCTTAACGAGCGGGGGCGGAAACATTCAGTACTTC
CASSLTSGGGNIQYF
>-|TRBV29-1|-|TRBJ1-5
TGCAGCGTTCGGGACAACCTCAATCAGCCCCAGCATTTT
CSVRDNLNQPQHF
>-|TRBV5-6|-|TRBJ2-1
TGTGCCAGCAGCTTGGGCGGGGACCTCAATGAGCAGTTCTTC
CASSLGGDLNEQFF
>-|TRBV5-1|-|TRBJ1-1
TGCGCCAGCAGCTTGGAAGGACTGATTACTGAAGCTTTCTTT
CASSLEGLITEAFF
>TRBD1|TRBV10-3|-|TRBJ1-2
TGTGCCATCACCGGGACAGTGCCTTCCTATGGCTACACCTTC
CAITGTVPSYGYTF
>-|TRBV30|-|TRBJ1-1
TGTGCCTGGAGGGCATCGGCTCCGGGACAACCGGTGAACACTGAAGCTTTCTTT
CAWRASAPGQPVNTEAFF
>TRBD1|TRBV6-5|-|TRBJ1-2
TGTGCCAGCAGAATAGAGGGACAGGGTAACTATGGCTACACCTTC
CASRIEGQGNYGYTF
>TRBD1|TRBV6-5|-|TRBJ1-1
TGTGCCAGCAGATACACGACAGGGCTGAACACTGAAGCTTTCTTT
CASRYTTGLNTEAFF
>TRBD2|TRBV30|-|TRBJ2-5
TGTGCCTGGAGTCGTAGCGGGAAAGAGACCCAGTACTTC
CAWSRSGKETQYF
>TRBD1|TRBV19|-|TRBJ2-2
TGTGCCAGTTGGACAGGGAAGAACGGGGAGCTGTTTTTT
CASWTGKNGELFF
>TRBD1|TRBV6-1|-|TRBJ2-5
TGTGCCAGCAGTGACACAGGGGGCCGGGAGACCCAGTACTTC
CASSDTGGRETQYF
>-|TRBV5-5|-|TRBJ1-2
TGTGCCAGCGGGGGCAGGGGACCCACTAACTATGGCTACACCTTC
CASGGRGPTNYGYTF